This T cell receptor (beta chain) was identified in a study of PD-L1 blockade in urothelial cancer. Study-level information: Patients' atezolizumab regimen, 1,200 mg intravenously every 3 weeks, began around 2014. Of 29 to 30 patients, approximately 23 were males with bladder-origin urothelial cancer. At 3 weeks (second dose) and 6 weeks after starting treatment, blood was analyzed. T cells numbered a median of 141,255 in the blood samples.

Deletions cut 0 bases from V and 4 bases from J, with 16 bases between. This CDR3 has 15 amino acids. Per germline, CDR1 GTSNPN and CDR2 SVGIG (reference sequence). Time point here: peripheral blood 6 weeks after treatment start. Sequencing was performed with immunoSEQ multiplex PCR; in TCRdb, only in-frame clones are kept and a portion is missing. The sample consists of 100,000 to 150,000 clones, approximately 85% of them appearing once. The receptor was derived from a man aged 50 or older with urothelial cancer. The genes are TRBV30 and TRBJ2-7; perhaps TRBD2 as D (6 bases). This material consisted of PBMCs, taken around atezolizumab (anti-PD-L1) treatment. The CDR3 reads CAWSVVGIGGYEQYF. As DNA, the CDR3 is TGTGCCTGGAGTGTGGTGGGTATCGGGGGATACGAGCAGTACTTC.